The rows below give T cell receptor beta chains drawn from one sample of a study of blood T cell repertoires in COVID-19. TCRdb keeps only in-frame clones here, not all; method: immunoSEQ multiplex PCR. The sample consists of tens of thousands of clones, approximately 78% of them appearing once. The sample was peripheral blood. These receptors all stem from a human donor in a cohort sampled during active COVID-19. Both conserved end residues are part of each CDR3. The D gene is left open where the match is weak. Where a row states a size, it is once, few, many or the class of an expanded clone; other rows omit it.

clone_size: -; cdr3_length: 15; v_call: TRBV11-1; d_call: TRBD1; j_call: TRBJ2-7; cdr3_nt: TGTGCCAGCAGCCCACAGGGGGCGCCCACCTACGAGCAGTACTTC; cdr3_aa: CASSPQGAPTYEQYF
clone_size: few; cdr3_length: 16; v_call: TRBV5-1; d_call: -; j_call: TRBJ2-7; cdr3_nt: TGCGCCAGCAGCTCGGGAACAGGGCCTAACCACTACGAGCAGTACTTC; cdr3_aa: CASSSGTGPNHYEQYF
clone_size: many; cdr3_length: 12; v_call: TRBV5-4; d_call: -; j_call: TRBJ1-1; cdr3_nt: TGTGCCAGCAGCTTGGGGGCAGTTGAAGCTTTCTTT; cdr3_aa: CASSLGAVEAFF
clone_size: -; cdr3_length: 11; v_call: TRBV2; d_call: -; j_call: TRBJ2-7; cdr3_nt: TGTGCCAGCAGTGCCGTATACGAGCAGTACTTC; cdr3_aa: CASSAVYEQYF
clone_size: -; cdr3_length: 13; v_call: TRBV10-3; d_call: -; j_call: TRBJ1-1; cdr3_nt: TGTGCCATCGCGGAGGGAGATTGGACTGAAGCTTTCTTT; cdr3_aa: CAIAEGDWTEAFF
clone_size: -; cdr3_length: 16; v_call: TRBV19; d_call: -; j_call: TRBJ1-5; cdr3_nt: TGTGCCAGTCGAGATCAAAACCAGGGTAGCAATCAGCCCCAGCATTTT; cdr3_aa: CASRDQNQGSNQPQHF
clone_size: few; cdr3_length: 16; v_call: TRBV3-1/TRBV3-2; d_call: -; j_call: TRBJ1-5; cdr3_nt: TGTGCCAGCAGCCAAGGTGAGACAGGCGCCGGACTGGCCCAGCATTTT; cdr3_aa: CASSQGETGAGLAQHF
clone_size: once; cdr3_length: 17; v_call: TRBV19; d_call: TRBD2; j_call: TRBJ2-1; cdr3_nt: TGTGCCAGTAGTACCCAGCTAGCGGGGGGTGGGTACAATGAGCAGTTCTTC; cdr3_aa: CASSTQLAGGGYNEQFF
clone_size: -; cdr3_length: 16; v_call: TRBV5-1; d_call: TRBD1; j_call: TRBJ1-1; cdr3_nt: TGCGCCAGCAGCTCCGGGTACAGGGGAATGAACACTGAAGCTTTCTTT; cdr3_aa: CASSSGYRGMNTEAFF
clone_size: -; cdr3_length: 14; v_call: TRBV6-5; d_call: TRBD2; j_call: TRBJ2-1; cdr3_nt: TGTGCCAGCAGGAGACTAGCACCTGTCAATGAGCAGTTCTTC; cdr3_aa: CASRRLAPVNEQFF
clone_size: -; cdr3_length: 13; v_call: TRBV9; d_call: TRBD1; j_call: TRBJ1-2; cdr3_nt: TGTGCCAGCAGCGTTTCCGGGACAGGGTTCTACACCTTC; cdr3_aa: CASSVSGTGFYTF
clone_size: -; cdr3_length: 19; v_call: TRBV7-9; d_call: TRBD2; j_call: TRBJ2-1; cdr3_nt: TGTGCCAGCAGCCCCCGACTGGGCGGGGGGACCCGCTCCTACAATGAGCAGTTCTTC; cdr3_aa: CASSPRLGGGTRSYNEQFF
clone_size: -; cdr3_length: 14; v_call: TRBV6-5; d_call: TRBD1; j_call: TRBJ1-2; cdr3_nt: TGTGCCAGCACCAAGACAGGGGGAAGCTATGGCTACACCTTC; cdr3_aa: CASTKTGGSYGYTF
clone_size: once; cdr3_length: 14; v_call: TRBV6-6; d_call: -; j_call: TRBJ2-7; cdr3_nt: TGTGCCAGCAGTTCACTCGGACAGCCCTACGAGCAGTACTTC; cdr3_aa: CASSSLGQPYEQYF
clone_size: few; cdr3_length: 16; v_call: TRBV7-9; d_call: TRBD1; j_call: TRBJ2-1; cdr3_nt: TGTGCCAGCAGCCATCCCCGGGACAGTCCTTACAATGAGCAGTTCTTC; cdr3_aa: CASSHPRDSPYNEQFF
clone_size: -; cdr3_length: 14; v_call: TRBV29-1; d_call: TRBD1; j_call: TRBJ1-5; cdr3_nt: TGCAGGGACACAGGGGGAAATAGCAATCAGCCCCAGCATTTT; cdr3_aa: CRDTGGNSNQPQHF
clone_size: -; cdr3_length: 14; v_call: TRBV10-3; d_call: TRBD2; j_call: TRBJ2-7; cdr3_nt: TGTGCCATCAGCCCTAGCGGGAGTACCTACGAGCAGTACTTC; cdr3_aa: CAISPSGSTYEQYF
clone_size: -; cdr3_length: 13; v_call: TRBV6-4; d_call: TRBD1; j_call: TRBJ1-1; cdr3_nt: TGTGCCGGTAGACAGGGTGGGAACACTGAAGCTTTCTTT; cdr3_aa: CAGRQGGNTEAFF
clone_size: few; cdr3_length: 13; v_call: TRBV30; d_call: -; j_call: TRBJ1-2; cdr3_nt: TGTGCCTGGAGCGGTGGGGCGAACTATGGCTACACCTTC; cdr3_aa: CAWSGGANYGYTF
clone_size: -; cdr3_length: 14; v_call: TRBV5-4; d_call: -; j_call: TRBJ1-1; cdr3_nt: TGTGCCAGCAGCTTGGATGTGGGAGACACTGAAGCTTTCTTT; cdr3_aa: CASSLDVGDTEAFF
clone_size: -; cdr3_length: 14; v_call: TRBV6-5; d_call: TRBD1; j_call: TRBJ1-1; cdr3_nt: TGTGCCAGCAGTTACGGATTACAGGGGACTGAAGCTTTCTTT; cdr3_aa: CASSYGLQGTEAFF
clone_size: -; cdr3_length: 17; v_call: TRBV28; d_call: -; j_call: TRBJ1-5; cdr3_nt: TGTGCCAGCAGTTGGGGCGTCAAACGGGCCTCAAATCAGCCCCAGCATTTT; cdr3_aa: CASSWGVKRASNQPQHF
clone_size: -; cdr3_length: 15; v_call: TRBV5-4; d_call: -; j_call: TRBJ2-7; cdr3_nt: TGTGCCAGCAGCTATCAACAGGGACCCTCCTACGAGCAGTACTTC; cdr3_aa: CASSYQQGPSYEQYF
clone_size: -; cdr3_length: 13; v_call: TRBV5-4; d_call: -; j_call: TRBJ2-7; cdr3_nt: TGTGCCAGCAGCTTGGTCGGGGTCGGCGAGCAGTACTTC; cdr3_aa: CASSLVGVGEQYF
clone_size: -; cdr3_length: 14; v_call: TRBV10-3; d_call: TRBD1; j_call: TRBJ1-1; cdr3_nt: TGTGCCATCAGAGGGACAGGGGTCAGACCTGAAGCTTTCTTT; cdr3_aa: CAIRGTGVRPEAFF
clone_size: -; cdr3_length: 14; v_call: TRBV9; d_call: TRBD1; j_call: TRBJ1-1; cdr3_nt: TGTGCCAGCAGCCGGGGACAGGGGAGCACTGAAGCTTTCTTT; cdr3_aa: CASSRGQGSTEAFF
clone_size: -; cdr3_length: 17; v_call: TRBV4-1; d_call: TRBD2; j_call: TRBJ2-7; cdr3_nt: TGCGCCAGCAGCCAAGAGGGTCTCGGGCGGGGGGACTACGAGCAGTACTTC; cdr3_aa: CASSQEGLGRGDYEQYF
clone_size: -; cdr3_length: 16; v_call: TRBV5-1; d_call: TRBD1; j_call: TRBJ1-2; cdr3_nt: TGCGCCAGCAGCTCGGGACAGGGAGAGGTTCGTGGTGGCTACACCTTC; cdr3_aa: CASSSGQGEVRGGYTF
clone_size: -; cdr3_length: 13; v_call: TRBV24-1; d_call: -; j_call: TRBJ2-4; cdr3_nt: TGTGCCACCAGTGGCAAGGGGTCAAACATTCAGTACTTC; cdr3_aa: CATSGKGSNIQYF
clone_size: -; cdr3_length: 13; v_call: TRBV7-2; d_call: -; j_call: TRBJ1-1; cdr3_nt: TGTGCCAGCAGCTTAGCAGGGGTAGTGGGGGCTTTCTTT; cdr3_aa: CASSLAGVVGAFF
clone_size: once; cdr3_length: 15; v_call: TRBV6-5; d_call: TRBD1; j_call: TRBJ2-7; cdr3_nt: TGTGCCAGCAGTACCCACAGGGGCCCAGGCTACGAGCAGTACTTC; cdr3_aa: CASSTHRGPGYEQYF
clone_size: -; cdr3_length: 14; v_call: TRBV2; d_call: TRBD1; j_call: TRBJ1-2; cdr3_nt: TGTGCCAGCAGTGAATTGGGGACAGCCTATGGCTACACCTTC; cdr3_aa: CASSELGTAYGYTF
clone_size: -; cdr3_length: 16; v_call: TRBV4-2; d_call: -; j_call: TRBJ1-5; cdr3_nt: TGTGCCAGCAGCCAAGGTGGGCAGGGTGGGGCCGGTCTCCAGCATTTT; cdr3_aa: CASSQGGQGGAGLQHF
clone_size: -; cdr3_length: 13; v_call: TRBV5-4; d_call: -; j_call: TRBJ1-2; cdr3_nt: TGTGCCAGCAGCTTTGAGACAGAGGAGGGCTACACCTTC; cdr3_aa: CASSFETEEGYTF